This entry concerns a single T cell receptor beta chain. Its antigen target is currently unknown. From each donor, an approximately 2.3 ml peripheral blood sample was collected into PAXgene tubes and kept at -80 degrees C. Without T cell sorting, total RNA was isolated from whole blood using the PAXgene blood miRNA kit on an automated QIAcube. Peripheral blood from monozygotic twin pairs, either concordant or discordant for inflammatory bowel disease, underwent deep TCRalpha and TCRbeta repertoire profiling that used unique molecular barcoding. Smoking habits were recorded for all twin pairs, and individuals were classified as current, former or never smokers. To prepare the library, 5' RACE was applied. Preparation of each TCR library used approximately 3.5 ug of total RNA. cDNA was synthesized with SMARTScribe reverse transcriptase in eight separate reactions per sample. Unique molecular identifiers containing a 6-nucleotide sample barcode were introduced through template switching during cDNA synthesis. TCRalpha and TCRbeta cDNA was amplified by two nested PCRs of about 15 and 9 cycles, with bead purification after each PCR. Before amplification, the cDNA was both treated with uracil DNA-glycosylase and purified with the QIAquick PCR purification kit. The second PCR was the step at which Illumina TruSeq-compatible adapters and sample-specific barcodes were added. Library quality and concentration were checked on TapeStation and Qubit, and libraries were pooled at about 5 ng each. Sequencing of the pooled libraries was done on an Illumina HiSeq2500 single-index Rapid Run using custom sequencing primers and 2 x 100 bp reads. Processing in the source paper ran as follows. UMI-based consensus assembly with MiGEC version 1.2.6 was used to correct PCR and sequencing errors. MiXCR version 2.1.1 handled V(D)J alignment, clonotype assembly and CDR3 extraction. To normalise gene usage, clonotype sharing and MAIT/NKT TCR abundance, the analysis used the top 1000, 10 000 and 20 000 clonotypes per sample. After downsampling to 27 000 UMIs, diversity was calculated as the inverse Simpson index using the vegan R package. Paired Mann-Whitney U tests were applied to discordant twin pairs, and Benjamini-Hochberg correction was used for multiple testing. The reads went through TCRdb reprocessing, and each CDR3 protein sequence gets one entry with no DNA. The authors' filters were not applied to this entry. This sample's table carries roughly 90,000 distinct CDR3 sequences. Of the sample, 7.4% falls within the top ten clones.

The data are from a study of monozygotic twins with inflammatory bowel disease (dated 2019 in TCRdb). About the investigation overall: The full study comprised some 30 monozygotic twin pairs: nine German pairs (four IBD-concordant, five IBD-discordant) and 19 IBD-discordant Danish pairs. Within discordant pairs, disease-associated traits were sought mainly by comparing IBD patients with their genetically identical healthy co-twins. Each individual had, on average, about 151 000 unique TCRalpha sequences and 181 000 unique TCRbeta sequences available for analysis. Results the study describes overall, beyond this receptor: No single strong signal or clonotype linked to IBD turned up in the results, so the idea that one exists was not supported. The analysis was unable to tell apart different T cell subtypes. Concordant and discordant twins showed no difference in repertoire similarity, possibly because of limited statistical power. TCRbeta repertoire diversity, by inverse Simpson index, was decreased in IBD patients compared with their healthy co-twins. Because patients received different immunosuppressive treatments, the repertoires may have picked up extra background noise and variability between individuals. Compared with healthy twins, IBD patients had fewer clonotypes in common with other individuals, a difference most pronounced in patients showing signs of disease activity.

From cysteine to phenylalanine, the CDR3 is 13 amino acids long. DNA was not recorded. The receptor was derived from a human donor with ulcerative colitis or Crohn's disease, or a healthy co-twin of an affected twin (not recorded which). Material: blood. The rearrangement combines TRBV12-3 or TRBV12-4 with TRBJ1-2; TCRdb's D call, TRBD1, is unchecked because there is no DNA. The CDR3 in this case is CASSSPGSNGYTF.